One and the same sample provided the 16 T cell receptor beta chains below, sequenced in a study of blood T cells in healthy people across ages. It was with a sample-barcoded 5' primer and a J-beta primer mix that a second PCR of about 6 to 11 cycles was run. One entry per CDR3 protein, called by TCRdb with MiXCR from the 5' RACE reads. The data contain 900,000 to 950,000 distinct CDR3 sequences, almost 30% of them singletons. The sample was also linked to a second study, of T cells of mothers and their children.

The sequencing input was blood. Receptor source: a woman aged 40 to 50 in good health.

V gene TRBV5-1 combines with J gene TRBJ1-5, with D possibly TRBD1 on 6 matching bases. Germline V lookup: CDR1 SGHRS, CDR2 YFSETQ. V lost 0 bases and J lost 3, with 10 bases in between. The CDR3 runs to 15 residues. CDR3 region: CASSLGQAPNQPQHF. CDR3 bases: TGCGCCAGCAGCTTGGGACAGGCCCCCAATCAGCCCCAGCATTTT.

This clonotype was recorded at least ten times. The rearrangement uses TRBV10-3 and TRBJ2-7; D assignment may be TRBD1 or TRBD2 (5 bases each). The CDR3 is made up of 15 amino acids. Germline CDR1 is ENHRY and CDR2 is SYGVKD. The V gene lost 4 bases and the J gene lost 2 bases, with 15 bases spanning the gap. CDR3 sequence reads: CAISGGGSTAYEQYF. The DNA for the CDR3 is TGTGCCATCAGTGGGGGCGGGTCGACGGCCTACGAGCAGTACTTC.

The chain uses TRBV27 and TRBJ2-5; 10 bases map to TRBD2. The J call is in doubt because the DNA end fits TRBJ2-1 better. Germline assignment: CDR1 MNHEY and CDR2 SMNVEV (reference sequence). The CDR3 sequence is 16 residues long. CDR3 nucleotides: TGTGCCGGCCAGGCGGTAGCGGGGGGCAACCAAGAGACCCAGTTCTTC. Amino acid sequence: CAGQAVAGGNQETQFF.

A word on this clonotype: A much larger clonotype is one base distant, so this may be a read error. The rearrangement joins TRBV5-6 to TRBJ2-7; TRBD2 matches at 8 bases. The J call is in doubt because the DNA end fits TRBJ2-5 better. The CDR3 contains 15 residues. CDR1 and CDR2 from the germline V gene are SGHDT and YYEEEE. Here the CDR3 DNA reads TGTGCCAGCAGCCCCCGCGGGGGGTTGGGAGAGACCCAGTACTTC. Its translation is CASSPRGGLGETQYF.

This chain joins TRBV15 and TRBJ2-4; D is tentatively TRBD1 or TRBD2 (5 bases each). Trimming cost V 0 bases and J 15 bases, with 12 bases left between them. The germline V gene encodes CDR1 LNHNV and CDR2 YYDKDF (reference sequence). The CDR3 runs 12 residues. The CDR3 spells CATSRDRGRPYF. CDR3 DNA sequence: TGTGCCACCAGCAGAGATCGGGGCAGGCCGTACTTC.

The chain recombines TRBV28 with TRBJ1-1; 7 positions match TRBD1. The CDR3 length is 12 residues. Germline CDR1 reads MDHEN; CDR2 reads SYDVKM. The V gene end was trimmed by 6 bases and the J gene end by 6 bases; junction bases not matched to a gene: 4. CDR3 region: CASRKDRAEAFF. The CDR3 DNA is TGTGCCAGCAGGAAAGACAGGGCTGAAGCTTTCTTT.

The genes are TRBV2 and TRBJ2-7; D remains unclear. CDR1 is SNHLY, CDR2 FYNNEI, per germline. The germline V and J ends were trimmed by 6 bases and 3 bases, with 9 bases remaining between them. CDR3 length: 12 residues. CDR3 loop: CASRVQGYEQYF. CDR3 sequence (DNA): TGTGCCAGCAGGGTACAAGGCTACGAGCAGTACTTC.

V usage is TRBV2 and J usage is TRBJ2-7, with 9 bases identical to TRBD1. Looked up from germline, CDR1 is SNHLY and CDR2 is FYNNEI. After removal of 9 bases from V and 7 bases from J, the junction contained 13 bases not matched to a gene. This CDR3 has 14 amino acids. CDR3 nucleotide sequence: TGTGCCAGTCTTTCCGGGACAGGGAGAGGAGAGCAGTACTTC. Translating gives CASLSGTGRGEQYF.

This chain links TRBV20-1 with TRBJ2-1; D remains unclear. V lost 3 bases, J lost 4 bases, and 7 bases lay in between. Germline V gene data show CDR1 as DFQATT and CDR2 as SNEGSKA (reference sequence). The CDR3 is 12 amino acids. CDR3 in amino acids: CSARNRYNEQFF. CDR3 in DNA: TGCAGTGCTAGGAACCGTTACAATGAGCAGTTCTTC.

Of note for this clonotype: With a much larger clone just one base away, this may be a read error. The V gene is TRBV12-3 or TRBV12-4, the J gene TRBJ2-1, with 9 nucleotides matching TRBD2. CDR3 length: 15 residues. The CDR3 DNA sequence: TGTGCCAGCGGGCTAGCGGGGAGCTCCCACAATGAGCAGTTCTTC. Protein sequence: CASGLAGSSHNEQFF.

Concerning this clonotype: A far bigger clonotype differs at one base, so this is likely a read error. This sequence joins TRBV6-2 or TRBV6-3 and TRBJ2-3; D remains unclear. Per germline, CDR1 MNHEY and CDR2 SVGEGT. This CDR3 has 11 amino acids. CDR3 protein: CANSHTDTQYF. DNA for the CDR3: TGTGCCAACAGTCACACAGATACGCAGTATTTT.

This clonotype was counted between two and nine times. The V gene is TRBV7-3, the J gene TRBJ1-1; the match to TRBD1 covers 7 bases. The germline V gene encodes CDR1 SGHTA and CDR2 FQGTGA. CDR3 length: 14 amino acids. Unmatched junction bases numbered 8, after V lost 5 bases and J lost 5 bases. CDR3 DNA sequence: TGTGCCAGCAGCCAGGACAGGATCGGAACTGAAGCTTTCTTT. Amino acid sequence: CASSQDRIGTEAFF.

The rearrangement links TRBV2 to TRBJ2-4; 9 bases map to TRBD1. The CDR3 length is 15 residues. CDR1 SNHLY and CDR2 FYNNEI come from the germline V gene. Germline trimming cut 7 bases from V and 13 bases from J; bases unmatched to any gene: 17. This CDR3 is CASNRLGTGSGEQYF. CDR3 in DNA: TGTGCCAGCAATCGGCTAGGGACAGGGAGCGGTGAGCAGTACTTC.

In its sample, this clonotype was seen many times. V and J are TRBV5-1 and TRBJ1-2; TRBD1 aligns across 7 bases. The junction had 9 bases not matched to a gene; V was cut back by 3 bases and J by 4 bases. CDR1 and CDR2 (germline): SGHRS, YFSETQ. The CDR3 contains 15 residues. The CDR3 sequence: CASSSSTGRSYGYTF. CDR3 nucleotides: TGCGCCAGCAGCTCGTCGACAGGGAGGAGCTATGGCTACACCTTC.

This clonotype was observed at least ten times. The CDR3 DNA is TGCGCCAGCAGCCAAGATCCGATCTCCTACGAGCAGTACTTC. It yields the protein CASSQDPISYEQYF. The chain carries TRBV4-1 and TRBJ2-7; D gene ambiguous. This CDR3 region has 14 residues. V lost 0 bases and J 0 bases, leaving 6 bases between the germline ends. Germline V lookup: CDR1 MGHRA, CDR2 YSYEKL.

The chain has TRBV10-3 and TRBJ2-7; 7 bases agree with TRBD2. There are 13 residues in the CDR3. V dropped 4 bases and J dropped 2; count of bases not matched to a gene: 2. Germline V gene sequence: CDR1 ENHRY, CDR2 SYGVKD. DNA for the CDR3: TGTGCCATCAGTGGAGCGGGGACCTACGAGCAGTACTTC. It codes for CAISGAGTYEQYF.